The T cell receptor beta chain under discussion was sequenced for a study of OX40 agonist ivuxolimab in advanced cancers. Overall study context: Intravenous ivuxolimab at 0.01 to 10 mg/kg was given to patients every 2 weeks. A male proportion of over 70% was recorded, with mean age roughly 60 years and range roughly 23 to 79. The study, taken as a whole, reports: The authors did not determine the antigen specificity of the expanded peripheral T cells. CD4+ and CD8+ blood T cells expanded clonally by week 6 at 0.1 to 3.0 mg/kg.

Libraries were prepared by immunoSEQ multiplex PCR; TCRdb keeps only in-frame clonotypes and omits some of them. The data hold 70,000 to 95,000 clones, with around 92% observed a single time. Concerning this clone: The target antigen is unknown.

V was pared by 5 bases and J by 2 bases, with 12 bases between. Germline V lookup: CDR1 SEHNR, CDR2 FQNEAQ (reference sequence). The CDR3 runs 14 residues. Sample: CD4+ or CD8+ T cells sorted from blood, taken in a trial of the OX40 agonist ivuxolimab. The source of this sequence is an adult with an advanced solid tumor such as melanoma, head and neck, liver or kidney cancer. The V and J genes are TRBV7-9 and TRBJ1-2, with TRBD1 as a possible D gene (5 bases). This chain's CDR3 is CASSPGAGNYGYTF. CDR3 DNA: TGTGCCAGCAGCCCTGGGGCAGGGAACTATGGCTACACCTTC.